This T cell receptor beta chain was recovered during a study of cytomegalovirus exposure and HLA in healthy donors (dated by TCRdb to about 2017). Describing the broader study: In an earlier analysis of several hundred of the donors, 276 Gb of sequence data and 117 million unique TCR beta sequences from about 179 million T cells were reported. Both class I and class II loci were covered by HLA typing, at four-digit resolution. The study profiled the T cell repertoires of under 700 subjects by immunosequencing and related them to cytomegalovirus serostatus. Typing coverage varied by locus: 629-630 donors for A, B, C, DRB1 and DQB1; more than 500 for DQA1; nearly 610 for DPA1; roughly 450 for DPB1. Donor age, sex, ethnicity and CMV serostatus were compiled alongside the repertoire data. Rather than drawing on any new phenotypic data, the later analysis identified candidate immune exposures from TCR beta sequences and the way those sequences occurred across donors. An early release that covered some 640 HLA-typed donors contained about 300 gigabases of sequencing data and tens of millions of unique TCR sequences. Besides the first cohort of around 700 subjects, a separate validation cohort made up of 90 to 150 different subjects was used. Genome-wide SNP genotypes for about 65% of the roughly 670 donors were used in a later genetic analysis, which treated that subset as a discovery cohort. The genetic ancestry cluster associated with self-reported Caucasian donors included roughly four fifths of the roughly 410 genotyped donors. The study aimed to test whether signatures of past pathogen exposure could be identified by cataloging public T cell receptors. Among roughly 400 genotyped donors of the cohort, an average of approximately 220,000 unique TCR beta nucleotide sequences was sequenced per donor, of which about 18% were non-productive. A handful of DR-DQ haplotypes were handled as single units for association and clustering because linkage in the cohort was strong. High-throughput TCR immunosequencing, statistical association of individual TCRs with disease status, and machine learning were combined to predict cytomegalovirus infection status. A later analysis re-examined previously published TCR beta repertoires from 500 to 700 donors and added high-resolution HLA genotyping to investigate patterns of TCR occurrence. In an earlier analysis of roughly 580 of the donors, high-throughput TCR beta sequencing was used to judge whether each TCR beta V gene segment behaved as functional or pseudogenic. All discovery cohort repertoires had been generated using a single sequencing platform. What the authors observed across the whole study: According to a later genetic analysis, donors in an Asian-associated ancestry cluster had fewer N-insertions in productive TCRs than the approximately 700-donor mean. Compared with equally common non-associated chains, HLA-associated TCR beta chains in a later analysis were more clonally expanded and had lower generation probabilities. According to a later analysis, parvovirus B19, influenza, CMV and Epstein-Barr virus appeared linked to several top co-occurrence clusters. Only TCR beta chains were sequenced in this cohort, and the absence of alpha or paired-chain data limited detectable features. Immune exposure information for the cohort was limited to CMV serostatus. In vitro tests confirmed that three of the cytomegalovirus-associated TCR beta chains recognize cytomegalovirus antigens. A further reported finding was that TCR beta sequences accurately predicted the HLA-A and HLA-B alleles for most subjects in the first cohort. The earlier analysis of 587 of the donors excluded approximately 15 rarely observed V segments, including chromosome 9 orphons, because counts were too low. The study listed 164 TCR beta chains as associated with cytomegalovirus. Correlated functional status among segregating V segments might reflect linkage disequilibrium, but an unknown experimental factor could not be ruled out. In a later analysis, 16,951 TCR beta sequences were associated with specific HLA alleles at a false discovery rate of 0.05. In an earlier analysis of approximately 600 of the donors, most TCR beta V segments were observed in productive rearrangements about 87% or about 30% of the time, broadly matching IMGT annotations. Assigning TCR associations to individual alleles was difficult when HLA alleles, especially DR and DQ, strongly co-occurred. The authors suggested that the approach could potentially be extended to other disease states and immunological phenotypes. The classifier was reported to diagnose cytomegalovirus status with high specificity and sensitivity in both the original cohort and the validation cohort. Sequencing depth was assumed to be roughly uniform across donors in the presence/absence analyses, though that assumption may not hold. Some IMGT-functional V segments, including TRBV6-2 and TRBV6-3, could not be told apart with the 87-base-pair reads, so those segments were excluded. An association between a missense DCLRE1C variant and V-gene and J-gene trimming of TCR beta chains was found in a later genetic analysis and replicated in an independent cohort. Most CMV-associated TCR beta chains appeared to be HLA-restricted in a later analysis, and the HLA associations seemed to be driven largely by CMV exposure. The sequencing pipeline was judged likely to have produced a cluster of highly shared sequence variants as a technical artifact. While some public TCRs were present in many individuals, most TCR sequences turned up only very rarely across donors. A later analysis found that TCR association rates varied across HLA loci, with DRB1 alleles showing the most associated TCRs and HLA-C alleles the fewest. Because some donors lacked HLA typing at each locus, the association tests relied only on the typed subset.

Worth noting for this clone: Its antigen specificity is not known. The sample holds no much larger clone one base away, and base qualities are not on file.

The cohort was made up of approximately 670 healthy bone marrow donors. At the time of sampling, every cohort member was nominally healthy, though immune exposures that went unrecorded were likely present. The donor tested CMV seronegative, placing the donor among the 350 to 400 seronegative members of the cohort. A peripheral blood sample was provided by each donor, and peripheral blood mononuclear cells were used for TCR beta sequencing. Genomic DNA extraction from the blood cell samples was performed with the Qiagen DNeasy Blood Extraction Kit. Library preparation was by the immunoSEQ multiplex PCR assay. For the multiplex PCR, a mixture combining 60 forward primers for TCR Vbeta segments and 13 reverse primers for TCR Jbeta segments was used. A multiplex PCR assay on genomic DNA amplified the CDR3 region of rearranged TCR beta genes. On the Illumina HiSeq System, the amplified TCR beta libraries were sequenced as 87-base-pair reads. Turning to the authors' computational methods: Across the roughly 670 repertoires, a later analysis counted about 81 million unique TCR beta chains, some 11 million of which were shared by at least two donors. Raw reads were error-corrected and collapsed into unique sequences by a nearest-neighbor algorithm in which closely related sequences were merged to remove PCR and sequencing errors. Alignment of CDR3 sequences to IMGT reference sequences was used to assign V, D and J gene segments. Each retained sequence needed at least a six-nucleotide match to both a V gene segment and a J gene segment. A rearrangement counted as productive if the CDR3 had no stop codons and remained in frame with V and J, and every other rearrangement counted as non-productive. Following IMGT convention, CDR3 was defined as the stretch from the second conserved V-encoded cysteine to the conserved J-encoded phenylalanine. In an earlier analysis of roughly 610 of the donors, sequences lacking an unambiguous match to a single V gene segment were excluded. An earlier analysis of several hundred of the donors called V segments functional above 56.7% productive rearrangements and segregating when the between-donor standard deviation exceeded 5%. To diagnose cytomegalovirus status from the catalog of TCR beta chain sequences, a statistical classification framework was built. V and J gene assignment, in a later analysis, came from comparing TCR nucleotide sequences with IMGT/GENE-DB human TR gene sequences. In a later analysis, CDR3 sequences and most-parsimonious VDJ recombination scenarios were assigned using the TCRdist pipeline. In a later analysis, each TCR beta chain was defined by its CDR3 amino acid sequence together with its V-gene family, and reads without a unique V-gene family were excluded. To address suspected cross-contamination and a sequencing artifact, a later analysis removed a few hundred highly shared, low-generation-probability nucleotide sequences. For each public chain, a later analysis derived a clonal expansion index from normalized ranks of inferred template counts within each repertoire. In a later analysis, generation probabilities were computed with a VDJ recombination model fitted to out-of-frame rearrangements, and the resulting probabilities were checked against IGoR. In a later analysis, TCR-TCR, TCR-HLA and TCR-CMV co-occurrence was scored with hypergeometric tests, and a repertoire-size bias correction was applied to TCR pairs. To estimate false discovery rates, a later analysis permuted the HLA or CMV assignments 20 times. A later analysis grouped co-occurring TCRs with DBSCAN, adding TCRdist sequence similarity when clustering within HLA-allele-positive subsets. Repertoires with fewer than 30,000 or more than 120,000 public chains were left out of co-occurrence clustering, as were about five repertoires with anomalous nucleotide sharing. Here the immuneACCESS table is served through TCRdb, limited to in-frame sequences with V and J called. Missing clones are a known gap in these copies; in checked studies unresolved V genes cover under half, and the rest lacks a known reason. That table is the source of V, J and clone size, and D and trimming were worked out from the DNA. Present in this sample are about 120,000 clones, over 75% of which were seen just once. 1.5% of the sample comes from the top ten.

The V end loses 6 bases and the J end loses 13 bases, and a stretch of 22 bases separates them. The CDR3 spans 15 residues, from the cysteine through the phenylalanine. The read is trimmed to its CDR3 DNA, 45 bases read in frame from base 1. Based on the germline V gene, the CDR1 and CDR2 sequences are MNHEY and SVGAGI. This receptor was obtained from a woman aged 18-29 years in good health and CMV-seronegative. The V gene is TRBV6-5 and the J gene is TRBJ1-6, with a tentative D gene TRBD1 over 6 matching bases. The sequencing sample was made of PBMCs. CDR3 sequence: CASSYRLEGGVPLHF. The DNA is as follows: TGTGCCAGCAGCTACAGGCTGGAGGGGGGGGTGCCCCTCCACTTT.